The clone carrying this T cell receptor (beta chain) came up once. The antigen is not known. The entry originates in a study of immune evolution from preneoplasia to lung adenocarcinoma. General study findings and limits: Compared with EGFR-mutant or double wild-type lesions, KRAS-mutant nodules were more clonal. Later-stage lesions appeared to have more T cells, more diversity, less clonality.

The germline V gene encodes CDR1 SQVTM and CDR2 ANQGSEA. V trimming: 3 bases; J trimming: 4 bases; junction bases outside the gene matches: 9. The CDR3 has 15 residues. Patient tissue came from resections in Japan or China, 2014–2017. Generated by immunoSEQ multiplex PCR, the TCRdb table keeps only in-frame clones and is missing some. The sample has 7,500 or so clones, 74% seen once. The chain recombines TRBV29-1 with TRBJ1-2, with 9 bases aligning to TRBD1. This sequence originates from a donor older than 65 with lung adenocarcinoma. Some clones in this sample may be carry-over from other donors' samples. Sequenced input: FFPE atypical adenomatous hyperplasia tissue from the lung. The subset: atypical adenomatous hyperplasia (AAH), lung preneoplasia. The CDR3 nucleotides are TGCAGCGTTGAGATTACAGGGGGCTCGGGCTATGGCTACACCTTC. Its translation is CSVEITGGSGYGYTF.